This TCR beta chain stems from a study of Ad26.COV2.S vaccination and SARS-CoV-2 variants. Study-level information: The trial was COV1001 and the donor's arm was Ad26.COV2.S. Doses of Ad26.COV2.S were injected into muscle once or twice, 56 days apart.

General study results and limits: The study found higher spike-specific TCR breadth in vaccine than placebo recipients.

As to treatment: 15 to 20 received Ad26.COV2.S at low or high dose, single or two shots; five or six received placebo; per-sample allocation not given. Specimens were obtained on day 63 following the first vaccine or placebo injection. As its vector, the vaccine had Ad26, which expressed Wuhan-strain SARS-CoV-2 spike. The CDR3 totals 14 residues. Deletions cut 4 bases from V and 1 base from J, with 10 bases between. CDR1 is KGHSH and CDR2 is LQKENI in the germline V gene. Concerning this clone itself: Its antigen is unknown. Other nucleotide sequences from this sample produce the same CDR3.

Here immunoSEQ multiplex PCR was the method, and the copy in TCRdb shows in-frame clones only, minus some. The sample includes about 380,000 clones, around 82% seen only once; the top ten take 7.4%. This material consisted of peripheral blood, taken in a trial of Ad26.COV2.S vaccine versus placebo. The TCR was taken from a person between 18 and 65 years old who received the Ad26.COV2.S COVID-19 vaccine or a placebo. The genes are TRBV18 and TRBJ1-1; perhaps TRBD1 as D (5 bases). CDR3 DNA: TGTGCCAGCTCACTCGGGACGGCGAACACTGAAGCTTTCTTT. It codes for CASSLGTANTEAFF.